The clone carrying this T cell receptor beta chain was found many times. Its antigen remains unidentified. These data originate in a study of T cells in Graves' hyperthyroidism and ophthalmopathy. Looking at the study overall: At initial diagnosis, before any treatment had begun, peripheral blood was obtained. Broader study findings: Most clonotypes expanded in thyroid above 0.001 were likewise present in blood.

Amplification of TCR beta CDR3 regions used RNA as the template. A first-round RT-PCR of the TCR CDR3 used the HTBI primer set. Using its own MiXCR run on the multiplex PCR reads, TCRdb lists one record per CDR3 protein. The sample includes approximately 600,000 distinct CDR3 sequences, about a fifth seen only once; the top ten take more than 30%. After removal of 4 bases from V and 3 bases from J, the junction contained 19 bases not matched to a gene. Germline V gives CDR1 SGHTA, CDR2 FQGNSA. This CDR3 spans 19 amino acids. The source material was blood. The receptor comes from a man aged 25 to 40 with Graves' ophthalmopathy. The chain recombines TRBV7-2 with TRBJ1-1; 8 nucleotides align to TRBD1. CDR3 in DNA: TGTGCCAGCAGCTATCGCCGGGACAGGACGCAAAGGAAGCACACTGAAGCTTTCTTT. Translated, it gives CASSYRRDRTQRKHTEAFF. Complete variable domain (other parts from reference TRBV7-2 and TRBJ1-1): GAGVSQSPSNKVTEKGKDVELRCDPISGHTALYWYRQSLGQGLEFLIYFQGNSAPDKSGLPSDRFSAERTGGSVSTLTIQRTQQEDSAVYLCASSYRRDRTQRKHTEAFFGQGTRLTVV.